Only a few counts were recorded for the clone carrying this TCR beta chain. Its antigen is not known. The ends lost 4 bases at V and 0 bases at J; junction bases unmatched: 7. The CDR3 sequence is 16 residues long. Germline CDR1 reads MDHEN; CDR2 reads SYDVKM. The data were taken from a study of T cells after yellow fever vaccination. Study-level results: FACS-sorted repertoires could contain abundant clonotypes contaminating from the bulk population.

TCRdb reprocessed the 5' RACE reads via MiXCR and lists one record per CDR3 protein. Among roughly 520,000 distinct CDR3 sequences listed, around a fifth were seen once. The sequence came from a man younger than 35 who received the YFV17D yellow fever vaccine. The rearrangement uses TRBV28 and TRBJ2-7; 9 nucleotides align to TRBD1. This specimen consisted of PBMCs, obtained roughly 20 days after the first yellow fever vaccination. This CDR3 is CASSSRTGVYSYEQYF. The CDR3 DNA is TGTGCCAGCAGTTCCCGGACAGGGGTTTACTCCTACGAGCAGTACTTC.